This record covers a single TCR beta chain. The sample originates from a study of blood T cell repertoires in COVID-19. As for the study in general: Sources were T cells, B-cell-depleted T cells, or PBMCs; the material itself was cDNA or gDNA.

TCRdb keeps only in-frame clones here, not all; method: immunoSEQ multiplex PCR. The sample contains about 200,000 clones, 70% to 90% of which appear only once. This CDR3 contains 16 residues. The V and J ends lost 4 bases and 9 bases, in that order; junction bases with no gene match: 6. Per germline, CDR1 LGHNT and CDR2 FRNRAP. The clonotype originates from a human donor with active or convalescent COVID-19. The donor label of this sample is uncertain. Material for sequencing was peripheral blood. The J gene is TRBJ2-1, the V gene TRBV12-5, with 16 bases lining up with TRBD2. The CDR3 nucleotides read TGTGCTAGTGGTTGGGGACTAGCGGGAGGGCTGGGTGAGCAGTTCTTC. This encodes CASGWGLAGGLGEQFF. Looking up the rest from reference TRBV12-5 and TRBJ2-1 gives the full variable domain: DARVTQTPRHKVTEMGQEVTMRCQPILGHNTVFWYRQTMMQGLELLAYFRNRAPLDDSGMPKDRFSAEMPDATLATLKIQPSEPRDSAVYFCASGWGLAGGLGEQFFGPGTRLTVL.